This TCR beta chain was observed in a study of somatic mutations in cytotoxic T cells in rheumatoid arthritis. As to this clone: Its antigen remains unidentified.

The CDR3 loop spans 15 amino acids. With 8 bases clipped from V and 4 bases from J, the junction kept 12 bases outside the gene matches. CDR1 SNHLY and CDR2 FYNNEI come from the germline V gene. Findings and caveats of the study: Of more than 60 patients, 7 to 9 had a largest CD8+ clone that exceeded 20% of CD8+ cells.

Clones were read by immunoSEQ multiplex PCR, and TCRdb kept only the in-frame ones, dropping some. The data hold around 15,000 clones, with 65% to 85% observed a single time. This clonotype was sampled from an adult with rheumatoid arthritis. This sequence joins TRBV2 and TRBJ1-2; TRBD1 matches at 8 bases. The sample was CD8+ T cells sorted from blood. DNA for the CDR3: TGTGCCAGCTCCCGAACGGACAGGGATCCCTATGGCTACACCTTC. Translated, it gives CASSRTDRDPYGYTF.